This entry is about one T cell receptor (beta chain). These oral cavity squamous cell carcinomas were HPV-negative and locally advanced. The sample belongs to a study of neoadjuvant anti-PD-1 for oral cavity cancer. Study context: Patients without progression got a fourth dose around day 43.

The junction had 2 bases not matched to a gene; V was cut back by 3 bases and J by 2 bases. The CDR3 is made up of 14 amino acids. Germline V lookup: CDR1 SGDLS, CDR2 YYNGEE. Sequencing was performed with immunoSEQ multiplex PCR; in TCRdb, only in-frame clones are kept and a portion is missing. The sample lists around 14,000 clones, about 70% seen once, with roughly 2% in the top ten. This sequence joins TRBV9 and TRBJ1-2; the match to TRBD1 covers 9 bases. The sequencing here drew on PBMCs, taken before nivolumab (anti-PD-1) treatment. The clonotype was recovered from a person aged 40 to 85 with oral cavity squamous cell carcinoma. The CDR3 sequence is CASSGGQGNYGYTF. CDR3 DNA: TGTGCCAGCAGCGGAGGACAGGGGAACTATGGCTACACCTTC.